This is a list of T cell receptor beta chains from one sample in a study of response to subunit inactivated influenza vaccine. Using its own MiXCR run on the RT-PCR reads, TCRdb lists one record per CDR3 protein. Of 500,000 to 600,000 distinct CDR3 sequences listed, around 11% are singletons. Separately, the same data were catalogued under a study of T cells expressing NK-cell markers.

The sample in question was PBMCs from blood, obtained on the day of vaccination. Every receptor here comes from a man between 45 and 60 years old who received an inactivated influenza vaccine. CDR3s include the opening cysteine and the closing phenylalanine or tryptophan. The D gene is left open where the match is weak. Size values are once, few and many counts, or a class for expanded clones, and some rows have none.

DNA	CDR3	size	J	D	V
TGTGCCAGCAGCCAAGAACAGGGGGCAGGCATTCAGTACTTC	CASSQEQGAGIQYF	NA	TRBJ2-4	TRBD1	TRBV4-2
TGTGCCAGCAGTTACCCAGGGGTCTATGGCTACACCTTC	CASSYPGVYGYTF	many	TRBJ1-2	NA	TRBV12-3/TRBV12-4
TGTGCCAGCAGTGATTGGGCAGATACGCAGTATTTT	CASSDWADTQYF	few	TRBJ2-3	NA	TRBV2
TGCGCCAGCAGCCGCCAGGGGGCTTATGAGCAGTTCTTC	CASSRQGAYEQFF	few	TRBJ2-1	TRBD1	TRBV4-1
TGTGCCAGCACCGCAAGGACTAGCGGGGTCGATACGCAGTATTTT	CASTARTSGVDTQYF	NA	TRBJ2-3	TRBD2	TRBV6-1
TGTGCCAGCAGCTTAGGAGGCAGGGTGGTGTTCTTC	CASSLGGRVVFF	NA	TRBJ2-1	NA	TRBV7-8
TGTGCCAGCAGCTTAGCCGGGACTAGCGTGATCTACGAGCAGTACTTC	CASSLAGTSVIYEQYF	few	TRBJ2-7	TRBD2	TRBV7-2
TGTGCCAGCAGCCGGAACTCGGACGGCTACGAGCAGTACTTC	CASSRNSDGYEQYF	NA	TRBJ2-7	NA	TRBV4-2
TGTGCCAGCAGCTGGGGGAAGGGTTGGGGCTACACCTTC	CASSWGKGWGYTF	few	TRBJ1-2	NA	TRBV11-2
TGTGCCAGCAGCGCGAGGGGGCAGCAAGAGACCCAGTACTTC	CASSARGQQETQYF	few	TRBJ2-5	TRBD1	TRBV7-2
TGCGCCAGCAGCTTGGTTCTCCAGGGCAGCACAGATACGCAGTATTTT	CASSLVLQGSTDTQYF	few	TRBJ2-3	NA	TRBV5-1
TGTGCCAGCACCCCTGGGGGGGACACCGGGGAGCTGTTTTTT	CASTPGGDTGELFF	NA	TRBJ2-2	TRBD2	TRBV12-3/TRBV12-4
TGTGCCAGCAGTTACCGACAGGGGGTAGACACCGGGGAGCTGTTTTTT	CASSYRQGVDTGELFF	few	TRBJ2-2	TRBD1	TRBV6-2/TRBV6-3
TGCGCCAGCAGATCCGGGACAGCGAACACCGGGGAGCTGTTTTTT	CASRSGTANTGELFF	many	TRBJ2-2	TRBD1	TRBV5-1
TGTGCTAGCAGCCCCGGCCGGGGGGTGGGTGAGCAGTTCTTC	CASSPGRGVGEQFF	NA	TRBJ2-1	TRBD2	TRBV7-7
TGTGCCAGCAGGTCGGGACTTCTAAACACCGGGGAGCTGTTTTTT	CASRSGLLNTGELFF	NA	TRBJ2-2	NA	TRBV7-2
TGTGCCAGCAGCTTAGAGGGTAGGAGCGGGGGGGCACCCTACAATGAGCAGTTCTTC	CASSLEGRSGGAPYNEQFF	few	TRBJ2-1	TRBD2	TRBV11-2
TGTGCCAGCAGCTTGCGGGGGGGCGGGACAGATACGCAGTATTTT	CASSLRGGGTDTQYF	many	TRBJ2-3	TRBD2	TRBV12-3/TRBV12-4
TGTGCCAGCAGTGGGATCGGACGGATCTACGAGCAGTACTTC	CASSGIGRIYEQYF	NA	TRBJ2-7	NA	TRBV6-1
TGCAGTGCCTCTAATTGGGCGACAGATACGCAGTATTTT	CSASNWATDTQYF	NA	TRBJ2-3	NA	TRBV20-1
TGCAGTGCTAGAGTTCTCACCGAAGCTTTCTTT	CSARVLTEAFF	many	TRBJ1-1	NA	TRBV20-1
TGTGCCAGCAGCTACGGGACAGGGGAACAAGAGACCCAGTACTTC	CASSYGTGEQETQYF	few	TRBJ2-5	TRBD1	TRBV7-9
TGTGCCAGCAGTTCAGACAACTATGGCTACACCTTC	CASSSDNYGYTF	many	TRBJ1-2	NA	TRBV7-9
TGCAGCGTCCCCCCTCCGGGACAGATCTACAATGAGCAGTTCTTC	CSVPPPGQIYNEQFF	many	TRBJ2-1	TRBD1	TRBV29-1
TGTGCCAGCAGTGAGCCAGTGTCTAATGAAAAACTGTTTTTT	CASSEPVSNEKLFF	NA	TRBJ1-4	NA	TRBV2
TGTGCCAGCAGTTACTCGGGACAGCTGAGTCAGCCCCAGCATTTT	CASSYSGQLSQPQHF	few	TRBJ1-5	TRBD1	TRBV6-2/TRBV6-3
TGTGCCAGCAGCCGACGTCCCGGGACTAGCGGGAGTACTTACGAGCAGTACTTC	CASSRRPGTSGSTYEQYF	NA	TRBJ2-7	TRBD2	TRBV4-2
TGTGCCAGCAGCTTTGCTGGGACTGGCTCCTACAATGAGCAGTTCTTC	CASSFAGTGSYNEQFF	NA	TRBJ2-1	NA	TRBV7-2
TGTGCCAGCAGCCAGCTGGGACCACACGACGCCAAAAACATTCAGTACTTC	CASSQLGPHDAKNIQYF	few	TRBJ2-4	NA	TRBV3-1
TGTGCCAGCAGCATACAGGGATCCCTAGGGAATGAGCAGTTCTTC	CASSIQGSLGNEQFF	few	TRBJ2-1	NA	TRBV7-2
TGTGCCAGCAGCCAAGACAGGGTCGGAAAAAATGAGCAGTTCTTC	CASSQDRVGKNEQFF	NA	TRBJ2-1	TRBD1	TRBV7-3
TGTGCCAGCAGCCCTGACCCGGACACCGGGGAGCTGTTTTTT	CASSPDPDTGELFF	few	TRBJ2-2	NA	TRBV5-5
TGTGCCAGCAGCGTAGAACCCCGAACAGGGAGCGGGGAGCTGTTTTTT	CASSVEPRTGSGELFF	NA	TRBJ2-2	NA	TRBV9
TGTGCCACCACAGGGGCCACTGAAGCTTTCTTT	CATTGATEAFF	many	TRBJ1-1	TRBD1	TRBV6-6
TGTGCCATCAGCCAGACCTACTATGGCTACACCTTC	CAISQTYYGYTF	many	TRBJ1-2	NA	TRBV10-3
TGCGCCAGCAGCTTTAGTAGCGGGAGTGACGAGCAGTACTTC	CASSFSSGSDEQYF	many	TRBJ2-7	TRBD2	TRBV5-1
TGTGCCAGCAGCTTGGAACAGGGGAGGGGAGAGACCCAGTACTTC	CASSLEQGRGETQYF	few	TRBJ2-5	NA	TRBV5-4
TGTGCCAGCAGTCGGGACGGGGGGGACTATGGCTACACCTTC	CASSRDGGDYGYTF	few	TRBJ1-2	NA	TRBV6-1
TGTGCCAGCAGTGACGGAGGTAGAAATACGCAGTATTTT	CASSDGGRNTQYF	few	TRBJ2-3	NA	TRBV25-1
TGCAGCGTTGCCGTCAGTAACATTCAGTACTTC	CSVAVSNIQYF	NA	TRBJ2-4	NA	TRBV29-1
TGTGCCAGCAGTGTCTCTCTGACAGGGGGCACTGGCGAAAAACTGTTTTTT	CASSVSLTGGTGEKLFF	few	TRBJ1-4	TRBD1	TRBV25-1
TGTGCCAGCAGTTTAGAGGTCGTGGCTAGCGAAACAGATACGCAGTATTTT	CASSLEVVASETDTQYF	NA	TRBJ2-3	NA	TRBV12-3/TRBV12-4